This is a list of T cell receptor beta chains from one sample in a study of cytomegalovirus exposure and HLA in healthy donors. Profiled with immunoSEQ multiplex PCR; TCRdb holds only in-frame clones, not every one. The sample has 250,000 to 350,000 clones, 80% seen once. Sample: PBMCs. The receptors shown here come from a girl aged 2-10 years in good health and CMV-seronegative. Both conserved end residues are part of each CDR3. The D gene is left open where the match is weak. Size tells how often a clone was seen (once, few, many) or the class of an expanded clone, and some rows leave it out.

15 | TRBD1 | TRBJ2-7 | NA | TRBV6-5 | TGTGCCAGCAGTTACTGGGACAGGGGCAATTCCGAGCAGTACTTC | CASSYWDRGNSEQYF
15 | NA | TRBJ2-7 | NA | TRBV2 | TGTGCCAGCAGTGTTTACGGGGGAGACCCCTACGAGCAGTACTTC | CASSVYGGDPYEQYF
13 | NA | TRBJ2-7 | NA | TRBV6-5 | TGTGCCAGCAGTTACTCGGAGGGATACGAGCAGTACTTC | CASSYSEGYEQYF
19 | TRBD2 | TRBJ2-7 | NA | TRBV28 | TGTGCCAGCAGTCCCCCCCGACCTCCTAGCGGGTTAGGGGCCTACGAGCAGTACTTC | CASSPPRPPSGLGAYEQYF
16 | TRBD1 | TRBJ2-1 | NA | TRBV5-4 | TGTGCCAGCAGCCCGACCGGGACAGGGCCCAACAATGAGCAGTTCTTC | CASSPTGTGPNNEQFF
14 | NA | TRBJ2-7 | NA | TRBV9 | TGTGCCAGCAGCGTAACGGGTTCCCCCTACGAGCAGTACTTC | CASSVTGSPYEQYF
15 | TRBD2 | TRBJ2-1 | NA | TRBV7-9 | TGTGCCAGCAGCCCCAGCTGGGGGGGCTACAATGAGCAGTTCTTC | CASSPSWGGYNEQFF
15 | TRBD1 | TRBJ2-7 | NA | TRBV4-1 | TGCGCCAGCAGCCAAGGGCCGGGACAGACCTACGAGCAGTACTTC | CASSQGPGQTYEQYF
13 | NA | TRBJ1-1 | NA | TRBV11-2 | TGTGCCAGCAGCTTCCAGGGCTTCGAGGAAGCTTTCTTT | CASSFQGFEEAFF
15 | NA | TRBJ1-5 | few | TRBV9 | TGTGCCAGCAGCGTACGGGGTGGGAGCAATCAGCCCCAGCATTTT | CASSVRGGSNQPQHF
14 | NA | TRBJ2-3 | NA | TRBV19 | TGTGCCAGTAGTACCCTACCCAGGGCGGATACGCAGTATTTT | CASSTLPRADTQYF
17 | TRBD2 | TRBJ2-7 | few | TRBV7-3 | TGTGCCAGCAGCTACCCGGGACTAGCGGGAGAAAACTACGAGCAGTACTTC | CASSYPGLAGENYEQYF
12 | NA | TRBJ1-1 | NA | TRBV28 | TGTGCCAGCAGGCAGGTGGTCACTGAAGCTTTCTTT | CASRQVVTEAFF
16 | TRBD2 | TRBJ2-3 | NA | TRBV30 | TGTGCCTGGAGCGACCTGACTAGCGGGGCTAGGAGTACGCAGTATTTT | CAWSDLTSGARSTQYF
15 | NA | TRBJ2-5 | NA | TRBV5-6 | TGTGCCAGCAGCCCCTTACAACATTTACAAGAGACCCAGTACTTC | CASSPLQHLQETQYF
18 | TRBD1 | TRBJ1-5 | once | TRBV19 | TGTGCCAGTAGTATAGGACTCGGGACAGGGGGCGCGGGTCAGCCCCAGCATTTT | CASSIGLGTGGAGQPQHF
11 | NA | TRBJ1-2 | NA | TRBV6-1 | TGTGCCAGCAGACCCGACAGTGGCTACACCTTC | CASRPDSGYTF
16 | TRBD1 | TRBJ1-2 | few | TRBV13 | TGTGCCAGCAGCTTATGGACAGGGGGCGGTTTTTATGGCTACACCTTC | CASSLWTGGGFYGYTF
16 | NA | TRBJ1-2 | NA | TRBV28 | TGTGCCAGCAGTCGAAAACCGGGACTCCTCTTCAATGGCTACACCTTC | CASSRKPGLLFNGYTF
13 | NA | TRBJ2-1 | NA | TRBV6-1 | TGTGCCAGCAGTGAACGCGGTTACAATGAGCAGTTCTTC | CASSERGYNEQFF
16 | NA | TRBJ2-2 | NA | TRBV25-1 | TGTGCCAGCAGTGAATACCCCCAGGCGAACACCGGGGAGCTGTTTTTT | CASSEYPQANTGELFF
13 | TRBD1 | TRBJ1-2 | NA | TRBV29-1 | TGCAGCGTTGCAGGGGGCGGTAACTATGGCTACACCTTC | CSVAGGGNYGYTF
15 | NA | TRBJ1-6 | NA | TRBV15 | TGTGCCACCAGCAGGCTACCCGGAGGGGATTCACCCCTCCACTTT | CATSRLPGGDSPLHF
13 | NA | TRBJ1-2 | NA | TRBV11-2 | TGTGCCAGCAGCCCACAGGCCAACTATGGCTACACCTTC | CASSPQANYGYTF
12 | NA | TRBJ2-7 | NA | TRBV7-9 | TGTGCCAGCAGCCCCAACAGTTCCGAGCAGTACTTC | CASSPNSSEQYF
15 | NA | TRBJ2-1 | NA | TRBV7-2 | TGTGCCAGCAGCTTAGGCGGGCACTACTACAATGAGCAGTTCTTC | CASSLGGHYYNEQFF
17 | NA | TRBJ1-1 | NA | TRBV5-6 | TGTGCCAGCAGCTATAAGGGGGGGGCGGTGTGTTGCACTGAAGCTTTCTTT | CASSYKGGAVCCTEAFF
14 | TRBD1 | TRBJ2-2 | NA | TRBV9 | TGTGCCAGCAGCACAGGGGGGTCGTCCGGGGAGCTGTTTTTT | CASSTGGSSGELFF
16 | NA | TRBJ1-5 | NA | TRBV28 | TGTGCCAGCAGCTGGCCACAGCAGGGGATTCATCAGCCCCAGCATTTT | CASSWPQQGIHQPQHF
15 | NA | TRBJ1-3 | few | TRBV9 | TGTGCCAGCAGCGTAGAGGGCAGGAGGGAAAACACCATATATTTT | CASSVEGRRENTIYF
13 | NA | TRBJ2-7 | NA | TRBV28 | TGTGCCAGCAAGGCAGGCATTGCCTACGAGCAGTACTTC | CASKAGIAYEQYF
13 | TRBD1 | TRBJ1-4 | NA | TRBV28 | TGTGCCAGCTTTGACAGGGTGCTTGAAAAACTGTTTTTT | CASFDRVLEKLFF
17 | TRBD2 | TRBJ2-3 | NA | TRBV7-9 | TGTGCCAGCAGCGATACTAGCGGGAGGCGGGCTACAGATACGCAGTATTTT | CASSDTSGRRATDTQYF
15 | TRBD1 | TRBJ2-5 | NA | TRBV7-9 | TGTGCCAGCAGCTTAGCGCGGACAGGGCAAGAGACCCAGTACTTC | CASSLARTGQETQYF
14 | NA | TRBJ1-5 | NA | TRBV11-2 | TGTGCCAGCAGCCAGGCGGCGGGGGAGCGGCCCCAGCATTTT | CASSQAAGERPQHF
17 | NA | TRBJ1-1 | NA | TRBV11-2 | TGTGCCAGCAGCCCCCAGGCTGGGAGGCGGATGAACACTGAAGCTTTCTTT | CASSPQAGRRMNTEAFF
14 | NA | TRBJ2-7 | NA | TRBV2 | TGTGCCAGCAGTGATAAGAGGTTCCCCTACGAGCAGTACTTC | CASSDKRFPYEQYF
13 | NA | TRBJ1-1 | NA | TRBV30 | TGTGCCTGGAGTGTACGGGAGAACACTGAAGCTTTCTTT | CAWSVRENTEAFF